This record looks at one T cell receptor (beta chain) sequence and its context. What it binds is unknown. The data belong to a study of OX40 agonist ivuxolimab in advanced cancers. For the study at large: The dose of intravenous ivuxolimab that patients received every 2 weeks ranged from 0.01 to 10 mg/kg.

V was clipped by 5 bases and J by 3 bases, with 11 bases between them. Germline CDR1 MNHEY, CDR2 SMNVEV (reference sequence). CDR3 size: 13 residues. Profiling relied on immunoSEQ multiplex PCR, and the TCRdb table lists in-frame clones only, not all of them. Of tens of thousands of clones listed, 70% to 90% are singletons. General study findings and limits: Circulating CD4+ and CD8+ T cells showed clonal expansion by week 6 at 0.1 to 3.0 mg/kg.

This clonotype was obtained from an adult with an advanced solid tumor such as melanoma, head and neck, liver or kidney cancer. The V and J genes are TRBV27 and TRBJ2-7; D is ambiguous. The source was CD4+ or CD8+ T cells sorted from blood, collected in a trial of the OX40 agonist ivuxolimab. CDR3 sequence: CASSELGIYEQYF. The CDR3 coding sequence is TGTGCCAGCAGTGAACTGGGGATCTACGAGCAGTACTTC.